Listed below are T cell receptor beta chains from one sample, sequenced in a study of beta chain features in type 1 diabetes. The assay was immunoSEQ multiplex PCR, and TCRdb's table has in-frame clones only and misses some. Found here are roughly 380,000 clones, around a fifth of them singletons; the top ten hold around 0.04%. Sequenced: naive CD4+ T cells from blood. The receptors shown here come from a woman aged 18-35 years in good health. CDR3s leave out the opening cysteine and the closing phenylalanine or tryptophan. Fields, in order: J gene, V gene, CDR3 length, CDR3 protein.

>TRBJ1-2|TRBV30|13
AWSAAQGASVGYT
>TRBJ1-2|TRBV6-5|12
ASSYSDRSYGYT
>TRBJ2-5|TRBV27|13
ASSFAGTSGETQY
>TRBJ2-1|TRBV19|13
ASSNRRGQDNEQF
>TRBJ1-1|TRBV18|10
ASSPPGGEAF
>TRBJ1-1|TRBV6-6|11
ASRLDTYTEAF
>TRBJ2-3|TRBV19|11
ASRTPSTDTQY
>TRBJ1-5|TRBV7-9|13
ASTYEGNSNQPQH
>TRBJ2-7|TRBV7-2|9
ASSSIYEQY
>TRBJ2-7|TRBV4-1|14
ASSQGSSGRPGEQY
>TRBJ2-4|TRBV7-9|10
ASSFGENIQY
>TRBJ2-7|TRBV18|12
ASSPSGGASEQY
>TRBJ2-7|TRBV19|11
ASSPTAGNEQY
>TRBJ2-7|TRBV5-6|14
ASSLVASGWAYEQY
>TRBJ1-6|TRBV1|14
TSSPLGQGVQSPLH
>TRBJ1-5|TRBV7-9|14
ASSHRDTQSDQPQH
>TRBJ2-7|TRBV9|13
ASSLGTGGIYEQY
>TRBJ1-1|TRBV7-9|10
ASRGTNTEAF
>TRBJ1-1|TRBV5-4|11
ASSPSFNTEAF
>TRBJ2-1|TRBV4-3|12
ASSQEERQTDQF
>TRBJ2-7|TRBV7-3|13
ASSAVRFRDYEQY
>TRBJ1-5|TRBV23-1|14
ASSQGANYSNQPQH
>TRBJ2-7|TRBV9|15
ASSLGTSGDNTYEQY
>TRBJ2-1|TRBV5-4|11
ARVGGKAYEQF
>TRBJ1-5|TRBV30|11
AWSPGDYQPQH
>TRBJ2-5|TRBV15|11
ATSRGTEETQY
>TRBJ2-5|TRBV5-1|11
ASGRLAEETQY
>TRBJ2-5|TRBV5-1|13
ASSSTGGTQETQY
>TRBJ2-1|TRBV19|10
ASGAGHNEQF
>TRBJ2-6|TRBV11-2|13
ASSKEGAGANVLT
>TRBJ2-5|TRBV25-1|13
ASSEMGQGQETQY
>TRBJ2-3|TRBV2|11
ASGGELSTGQY
>TRBJ2-3|TRBV7-2|13
ASSLSAGRGDTQY
>TRBJ1-1|TRBV6-5|10
ASRGVNTEAF
>TRBJ2-7|TRBV15|10
ATSRDSYEQY
>TRBJ1-6|TRBV14|11
ASSQARDSPLH
>TRBJ1-1|TRBV5-6|13
ASSLQGGLNTEAF
>TRBJ1-2|TRBV5-1|11
ASSTDTNYGYT
>TRBJ2-3|TRBV2|12
ASSVGTYSDTQY
>TRBJ1-1|TRBV2|11
ASRVQGWTEAF
>TRBJ2-1|TRBV5-1|13
ASSLGTGSYNEQF
>TRBJ1-6|TRBV10-3|12
AISESTGFSPLH
>TRBJ2-7|TRBV27|10
ASSLREVEQY
>TRBJ2-2|TRBV5-6|12
ASSLAGVTGELF
>TRBJ2-1|TRBV11-2|11
ASSLGGRYEQF
>TRBJ2-7|TRBV4-1|16
ASSQEVAGQGGSYEQY
>TRBJ2-3|TRBV4-3|15
ASSQEGGLAKTDTQY
>TRBJ1-5|TRBV30|11
AWSVQADQPQH
>TRBJ2-7|TRBV7-2|12
ATSYGYREKEQY
>TRBJ2-3|TRBV5-4|14
ASSLVSSGVTDTQY
>TRBJ2-7|TRBV7-2|14
ASSNRGGTGVNEQY
>TRBJ2-1|TRBV7-2|13
ASSPWTGEGNEQF